Below are 20 T cell receptor beta chains sequenced from a single sample in a study of cytomegalovirus exposure and HLA in healthy donors. Both 60 Vbeta primers and 13 Jbeta primers went into the PCR. Here immunoSEQ multiplex PCR was the method, and the copy in TCRdb shows in-frame clones only, minus some. The sample shows about 200,000 clones, approximately 79% of them seen only once. Sequenced material: PBMCs. These receptor sequences come from a young man in good health and CMV-seronegative.

The rearrangement uses TRBV19 and TRBJ2-7; D is perhaps TRBD2 (6 bases). CDR1 LNHDA and CDR2 SQIVND come from the germline V gene (reference sequence). The CDR3 is 14 amino acids. The V end lost 5 bases, the J end lost 5 bases, and 16 bases lay between the germline ends. CDR3 bases: TGTGCCAGTAGTCCGTTGGGGGGAGTCCACGAGCAGTACTTC. Translating gives CASSPLGGVHEQYF.

This chain links TRBV5-4 with TRBJ2-2; a weak D match, TRBD1 (6 bases). This CDR3 is 12 amino acids long. Trimming removed 8 bases at V and 2 bases at J, with 7 bases between. Germline loops: CDR1 SGHNT, CDR2 YYREEE (reference sequence). DNA for the CDR3: TGTGCCAGGGACAGTAACACCGGGGAGCTGTTTTTT. As protein: CARDSNTGELFF.

The chain recombines TRBV14 with TRBJ2-1; 11 nucleotides match TRBD1. There are 17 residues in the CDR3. V was pared by 4 bases and J by 7 bases, with 12 bases of the junction left unmatched. CDR1 is SGHDN and CDR2 is FVKESK in the germline V gene. This chain's CDR3 is CASSLLGQGAWGNEQFF. CDR3 sequence (DNA): TGTGCCAGCAGCCTACTTGGACAGGGGGCATGGGGAAATGAGCAGTTCTTC.

The chain has TRBV5-1 and TRBJ2-7; 11 nucleotides align to TRBD1. From germline, CDR1 is SGHRS and CDR2 YFSETQ. V dropped 7 bases and J dropped 13; count of bases not matched to a gene: 16. The CDR3 runs to 14 residues. CDR3 residues: CASSTDPGQGVGYF. The CDR3 DNA sequence: TGCGCCAGCTCGACAGATCCGGGACAGGGGGTGGGATACTTC.

This sequence joins TRBV7-9 and TRBJ2-5, with 7 bases identical to TRBD1. The CDR3 length is 13 residues. Trimming cost V 5 bases and J 11 bases; bases outside gene matches: 11. The germline CDR1 and CDR2 sequences are SEHNR and FQNEAQ (reference sequence). CDR3 region: CASSVETGFEQYF. The CDR3 DNA reads TGTGCCAGCAGCGTAGAGACAGGGTTTGAGCAGTACTTC.

The J gene is TRBJ2-5, the V gene TRBV29-1, with 7 bases lining up with TRBD1. The J call may be incorrect, as the DNA end agrees better with TRBJ2-7. Germline values: CDR1 SQVTM, CDR2 ANQGSEA. This CDR3 comprises 12 residues. CDR3 in DNA: TGCAGCGTTGGCCTTGACAGGGCCGAGCAGTACTTC. Protein sequence: CSVGLDRAEQYF.

As DNA, the CDR3 is TGTGCCAGCAGCGGGAGGTACAATGAGCAGTTCTTC. Its translation is CASSGRYNEQFF. This chain uses TRBV27 with TRBJ2-1; TRBD2 matches 7 bases. The CDR3 runs 12 residues. In germline, CDR1 is MNHEY, CDR2 SMNVEV (reference sequence). After removal of 6 bases from V and 4 bases from J, the junction contained 0 bases not matched to a gene.

This chain links TRBV4-3 with TRBJ2-1; 8 positions agree with TRBD1. Germline V gene data show CDR1 as LGHNA and CDR2 as YSLEER. The CDR3 totals 13 residues. V was clipped by 1 base and J by 12 bases; unmatched bases: 5. The CDR3 DNA follows: TGCGCCAGCAGCCAAGTTCAGGGGGCCAGGCAGTTCTTC. Amino acid sequence: CASSQVQGARQFF.

The J gene is TRBJ1-2, the V gene TRBV27; unclear D gene. The V and J ends lost 2 bases and 1 base respectively, with 11 bases between them. Germline V gene sequence: CDR1 MNHEY, CDR2 SMNVEV (reference sequence). CDR3 length: 15 residues. CDR3 sequence: CASSLTPTGNYGYTF. In DNA form, the CDR3 reads TGTGCCAGCAGTTTAACCCCAACGGGTAACTATGGCTACACCTTC.

This chain uses TRBV5-4 with TRBJ2-7; D is possibly TRBD2 (6 bases). The V and J ends lost 4 bases and 2 bases respectively, with 13 bases between them. This CDR3 comprises 14 residues. CDR1 and CDR2 (germline): SGHNT, YYREEE (reference sequence). CDR3 loop: CASSPGTETYEQYF. The CDR3 bases are TGTGCCAGCAGCCCCGGGACTGAAACCTACGAGCAGTACTTC.

This clone is a singleton in its sample. The J gene is TRBJ2-2, the V gene TRBV5-1, with TRBD1 matching 7 bases. The trim removed 5 bases at V and 7 bases at J, leaving 11 bases unmatched. Germline CDR1 is SGHRS and CDR2 is YFSETQ. The CDR3 spans 15 residues. As DNA, the CDR3 is TGCGCCAGCAGACGTGCGACAGGGACGGACGGGGAGCTGTTTTTT. This translates into CASRRATGTDGELFF.

This rearrangement joins TRBV7-8 to TRBJ2-2; 8 positions match TRBD2. V shed 4 bases, J shed 4 bases, and the junction held 8 bases outside the gene matches. The V gene's germline CDR1 is SGHVS and CDR2 FQNEAQ. This CDR3 is 16 amino acids long. CDR3 nucleotides: TGTGCCAGCAGCTCCCCCGGGGGGGTCAGCACCGGGGAGCTGTTTTTT. This translates into CASSSPGGVSTGELFF.

This chain connects TRBV29-1 to TRBJ1-2; the match to TRBD1 covers 9 bases. Germline V gene data show CDR1 as SQVTM and CDR2 as ANQGSEA. This CDR3 comprises 12 residues. After removal of 7 bases from V and 11 bases from J, the junction contained 11 bases not matched to a gene. The CDR3 nucleotides read TGCAGCGCCGCCGGGACAGGGATTAGTTACACCTTC. As protein: CSAAGTGISYTF.

On this clone itself: The DNA is omitted, as the CDR3 cannot be located on it reliably, and the CDR3 follows TCRdb's listing. The chain employs TRBV6-1 and TRBJ2-1; TRBD2 reflects the table's D call only, with no check against the DNA. Germline CDR1 is MNHNS and CDR2 is SASEGT. With termini counted, the CDR3 has 14 amino acids. The chain's CDR3 is CASILGDINNEQFF.

This chain connects TRBV27 to TRBJ2-7; D gene unclear. The CDR3 extends over 12 amino acids. Per germline, CDR1 MNHEY and CDR2 SMNVEV (reference sequence). Trimming removed 11 bases at V and 2 bases at J, with 13 bases between. In DNA, the CDR3 is TGTGCCTCCCGGAGTCCGGCCTACGAGCAGTACTTC. Its protein is CASRSPAYEQYF.

The rearrangement links TRBV7-2 to TRBJ1-5; D gene unclear. The germline V gene has CDR1 SGHTA and CDR2 FQGNSA. The CDR3 has 17 amino acids. Trimming took off 0 bases at V and 6 bases at J, with 18 bases between the two ends. The CDR3 DNA sequence: TGTGCCAGCAGCTTAGCGGAGGTCTTGATTGGAGGTCAGCCCCAGCATTTT. Its translation: CASSLAEVLIGGQPQHF.

CDR3 nucleotide sequence: TGTGCCAGCAGTTTATCGGCAGCCTACGAGCAGTACTTC. It translates to CASSLSAAYEQYF. The V and J genes are TRBV27 and TRBJ2-7; no firm D call. The CDR3 is 13 residues long. Trimming shortened V by 0 bases and J by 2 bases, and 5 bases separated the two germline ends. The germline gives CDR1 MNHEY, CDR2 SMNVEV (reference sequence).

J is TRBJ1-4 and V is TRBV5-4; 9 bases are shared with TRBD1. This CDR3 is built from 15 residues. The germline V gene has CDR1 SGHNT and CDR2 YYREEE (reference sequence). V shed 5 bases, J shed 8 bases, and the junction held 10 bases outside the gene matches. DNA for the CDR3: TGTGCCAGCAGTCTTCCGGGGGACAGGGCAGAAAAACTGTTTTTT. This codes for CASSLPGDRAEKLFF.

The chain joins TRBV5-4 to TRBJ1-2; 7 bases line up with TRBD1. The ends lost 4 bases at V and 0 bases at J; junction bases unmatched: 3. The germline CDR1 and CDR2 sequences are SGHNT and YYREEE (reference sequence). The CDR3 is 14 residues long. CDR3 region: CASSVGQSNYGYTF. The CDR3 DNA follows: TGTGCCAGCAGCGTGGGACAGTCTAACTATGGCTACACCTTC. Full variable domain (outside the CDR3, taken from reference TRBV5-4 and TRBJ1-2): ETGVTQSPTHLIKTRGQQVTLRCSSQSGHNTVSWYQQALGQGPQFIFQYYREEENGRGNFPPRFSGLQFPNYSSELNVNALELDDSALYLCASSVGQSNYGYTFGSGTRLTVV.

This clone was observed a handful of times. The gene calls are TRBV6-4 and TRBJ2-7, with TRBD1 identical over 7 bases. The CDR3 runs 14 residues. V was pared by 8 bases and J by 3 bases, with 10 bases of the junction left unmatched. Germline CDR1 is MRHNA and CDR2 is SNTAGT. CDR3 sequence reads: CASLLRQGIYEQYF. The CDR3 nucleotides are TGTGCCAGCTTACTTCGACAGGGAATCTACGAGCAGTACTTC.